A single TCR beta chain is shown here with its context. The table came from immunoSEQ multiplex PCR; TCRdb's copy has only in-frame clones and leaves some out. The data hold 430,000 or so clones, with roughly 89% observed a single time. This sample is drawn from a study of blood T cell repertoires in COVID-19. The CDR3 has 12 amino acids. V gave up 7 bases and J gave up 6 bases, with 15 bases separating them. Per germline, CDR1 GTSNPN and CDR2 SVGIG (reference sequence). Seattle patients were enrolled while actively infected and followed longitudinally. The source of this sequence is a man younger than 35 with COVID-19, enrolled during active disease. Sequencing used peripheral blood. The V call is TRBV30, the J call TRBJ1-1; D perhaps matches TRBD1 (5 bases). The CDR3 DNA is TGTGCCTTTACCGGGGGAAGGGCTGAAGCTTTCTTT. Amino acid sequence: CAFTGGRAEAFF.